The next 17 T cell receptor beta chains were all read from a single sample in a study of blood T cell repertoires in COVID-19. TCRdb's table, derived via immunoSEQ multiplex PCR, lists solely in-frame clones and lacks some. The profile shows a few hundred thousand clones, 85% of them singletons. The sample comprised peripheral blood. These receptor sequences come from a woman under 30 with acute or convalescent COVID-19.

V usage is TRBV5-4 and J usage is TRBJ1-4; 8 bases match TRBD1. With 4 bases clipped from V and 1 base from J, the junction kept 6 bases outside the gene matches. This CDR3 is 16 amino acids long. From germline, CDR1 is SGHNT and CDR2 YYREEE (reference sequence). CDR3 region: CASSPGQGKTNEKLFF. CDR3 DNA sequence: TGTGCCAGCAGCCCAGGACAGGGAAAAACTAATGAAAAACTGTTTTTT. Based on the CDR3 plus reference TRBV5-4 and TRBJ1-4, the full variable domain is ETGVTQSPTHLIKTRGQQVTLRCSSQSGHNTVSWYQQALGQGPQFIFQYYREEENGRGNFPPRFSGLQFPNYSSELNVNALELDDSALYLCASSPGQGKTNEKLFFGSGTQLSVL.

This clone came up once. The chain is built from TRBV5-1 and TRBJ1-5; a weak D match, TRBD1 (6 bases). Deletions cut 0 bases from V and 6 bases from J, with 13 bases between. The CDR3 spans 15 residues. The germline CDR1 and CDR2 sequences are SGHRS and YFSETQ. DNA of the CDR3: TGCGCCAGCAGCTTGGGGGGGCAGCGGAGTCAGCCCCAGCATTTT. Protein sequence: CASSLGGQRSQPQHF.

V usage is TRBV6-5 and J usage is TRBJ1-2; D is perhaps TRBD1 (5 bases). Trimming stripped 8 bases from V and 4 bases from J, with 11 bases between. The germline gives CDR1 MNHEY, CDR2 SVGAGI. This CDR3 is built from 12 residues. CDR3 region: CASYGQGYGYTF. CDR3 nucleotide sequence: TGTGCCAGCTACGGGCAGGGCTATGGCTACACCTTC.

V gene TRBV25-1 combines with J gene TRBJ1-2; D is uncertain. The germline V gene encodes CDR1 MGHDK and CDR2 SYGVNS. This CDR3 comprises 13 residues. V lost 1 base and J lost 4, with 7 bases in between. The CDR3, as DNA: TGTGCCAGCAGTGAATCCGAGGGCTATGGCTACACCTTC. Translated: CASSESEGYGYTF.

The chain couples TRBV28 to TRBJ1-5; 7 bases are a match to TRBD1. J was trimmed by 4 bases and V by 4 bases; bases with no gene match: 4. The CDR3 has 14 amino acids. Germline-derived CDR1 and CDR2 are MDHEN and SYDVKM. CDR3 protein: CASSSDRENQPQHF. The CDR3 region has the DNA TGTGCCAGCAGTTCCGACAGGGAGAATCAGCCCCAGCATTTT.

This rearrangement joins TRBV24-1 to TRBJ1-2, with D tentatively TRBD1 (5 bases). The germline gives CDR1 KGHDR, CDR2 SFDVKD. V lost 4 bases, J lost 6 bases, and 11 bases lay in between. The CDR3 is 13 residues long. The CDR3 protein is CATSENPRDGYTF. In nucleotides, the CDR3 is TGTGCCACCAGTGAGAACCCCAGGGATGGCTACACCTTC.

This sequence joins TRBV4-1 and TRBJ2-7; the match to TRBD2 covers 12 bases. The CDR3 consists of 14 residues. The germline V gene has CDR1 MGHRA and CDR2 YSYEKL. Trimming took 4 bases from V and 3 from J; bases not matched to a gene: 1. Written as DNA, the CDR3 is TGCGCCAGCAGCCGGACTAGCGGGGTCTACGAGCAGTACTTC. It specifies CASSRTSGVYEQYF.

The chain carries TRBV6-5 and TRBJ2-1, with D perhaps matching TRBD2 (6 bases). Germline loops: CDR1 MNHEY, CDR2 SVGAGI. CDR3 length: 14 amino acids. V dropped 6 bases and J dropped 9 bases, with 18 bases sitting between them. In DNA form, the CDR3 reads TGTGCCAGCAGCCGTGGGGAGGAAGGGTCTGAGCAGTTCTTC. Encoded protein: CASSRGEEGSEQFF.

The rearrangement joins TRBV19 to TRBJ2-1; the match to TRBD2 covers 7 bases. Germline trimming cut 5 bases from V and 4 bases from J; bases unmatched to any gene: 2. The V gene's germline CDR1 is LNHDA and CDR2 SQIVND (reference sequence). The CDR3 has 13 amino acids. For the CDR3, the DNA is TGTGCCAGTAGTGTTAGCGGGTACAATGAGCAGTTCTTC. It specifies CASSVSGYNEQFF.

CDR3 region: CASSERTSGRDEQYF. CDR3 nucleotide sequence: TGTGCCAGCAGCGAAAGAACTAGCGGGAGGGACGAGCAGTACTTC. The chain carries TRBV9 and TRBJ2-7, with TRBD2 matching 13 bases. The length of the CDR3 is 15 residues. J lost 5 bases, V lost 3 bases, and 5 bases had no gene match. The germline gives CDR1 SGDLS, CDR2 YYNGEE.

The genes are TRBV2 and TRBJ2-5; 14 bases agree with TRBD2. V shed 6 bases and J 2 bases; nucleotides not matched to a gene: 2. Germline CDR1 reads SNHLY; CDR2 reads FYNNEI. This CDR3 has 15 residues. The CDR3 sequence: CASSRTSGGQETQYF. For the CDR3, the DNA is TGTGCCAGCAGCCGGACTAGCGGGGGGCAAGAGACCCAGTACTTC.

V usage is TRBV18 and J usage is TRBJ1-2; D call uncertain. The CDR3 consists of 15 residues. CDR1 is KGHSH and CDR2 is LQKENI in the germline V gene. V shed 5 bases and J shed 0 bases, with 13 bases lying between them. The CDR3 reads CASSSTPGTNYGYTF. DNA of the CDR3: TGTGCCAGCTCATCTACCCCGGGGACTAACTATGGCTACACCTTC.

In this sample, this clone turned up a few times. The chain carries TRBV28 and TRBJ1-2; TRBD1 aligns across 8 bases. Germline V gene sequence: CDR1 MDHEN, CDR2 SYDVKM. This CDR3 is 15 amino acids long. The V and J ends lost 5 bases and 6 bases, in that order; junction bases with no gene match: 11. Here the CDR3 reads CASSLTPGQADGYTF. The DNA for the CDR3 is TGTGCCAGCAGTCTAACCCCGGGACAGGCCGATGGCTACACCTTC.

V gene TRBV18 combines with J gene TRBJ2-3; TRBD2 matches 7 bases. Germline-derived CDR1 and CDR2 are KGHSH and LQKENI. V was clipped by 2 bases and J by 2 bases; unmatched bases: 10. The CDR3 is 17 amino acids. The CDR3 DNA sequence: TGTGCCAGCTCACCATTTGAAGGACTAGGTGACACAGATACGCAGTATTTT. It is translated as CASSPFEGLGDTDTQYF.

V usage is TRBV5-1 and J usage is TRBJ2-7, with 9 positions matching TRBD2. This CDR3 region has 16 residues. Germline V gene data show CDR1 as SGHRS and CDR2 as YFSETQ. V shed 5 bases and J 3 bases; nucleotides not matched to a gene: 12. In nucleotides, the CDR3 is TGCGCCAGCAGTAAATTAGCGGGAGTTGATTACTACGAGCAGTACTTC. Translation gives CASSKLAGVDYYEQYF.

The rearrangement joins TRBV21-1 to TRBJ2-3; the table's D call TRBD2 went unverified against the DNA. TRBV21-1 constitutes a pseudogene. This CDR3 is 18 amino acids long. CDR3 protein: CASSKRPGLAGRTDTQYF. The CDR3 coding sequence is TGTGCCAGCAGCAAACGCCCCGGACTAGCGGGACGCACAGATACGCAGTATTTT.

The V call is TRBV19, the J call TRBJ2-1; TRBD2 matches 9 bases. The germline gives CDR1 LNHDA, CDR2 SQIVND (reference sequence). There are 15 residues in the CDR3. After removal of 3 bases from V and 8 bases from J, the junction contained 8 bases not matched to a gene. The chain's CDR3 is CASSIGSGRVYEQFF. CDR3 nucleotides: TGTGCCAGTAGTATTGGTAGCGGGAGAGTCTATGAGCAGTTCTTC.